This entry lists 24 T cell receptor beta chains sequenced from one sample in a study of blood T cell repertoires in COVID-19. Repertoires were generated with immunoSEQ multiplex PCR, while TCRdb's copy carries only in-frame clones and drops some. In the table there are about 130,000 clones, approximately 85% of which are singletons. Sequencing input: peripheral blood. The receptors shown here come from a man older than 75 with active or convalescent COVID-19.

This clone was recorded once. V and J are TRBV7-7 and TRBJ2-5; 11 bases line up with TRBD2. Germline CDR1 SSHAT, CDR2 FNYEAQ (reference sequence). With 5 bases clipped from V and 10 bases from J, the junction kept 9 bases outside the gene matches. This CDR3 region has 14 residues. The CDR3 spells CASSRGRLAGNQYF. CDR3 nucleotide sequence: TGTGCCAGCAGCCGCGGTAGACTAGCGGGGAACCAGTACTTC.

The chain combines TRBV3-1 (or the pseudogene TRBV3-2) with TRBJ1-2, with TRBD1 identical over 8 bases. CDR1 and CDR2 (germline): LGHDT, YNNKEL (reference sequence). The V and J ends lost 4 bases and 0 bases, in that order; junction bases with no gene match: 1. There are 14 residues in the CDR3. In DNA form, the CDR3 reads TGTGCCAGCAGCCGGACAGGGCCTAACTATGGCTACACCTTC. This codes for CASSRTGPNYGYTF.

The rearrangement links TRBV9 to TRBJ2-2; D is possibly TRBD2 (6 bases). V lost 3 bases, J lost 7 bases, and 10 bases lay in between. Germline values: CDR1 SGDLS, CDR2 YYNGEE. The CDR3 is 13 amino acids. In DNA form, the CDR3 reads TGTGCCAGCAGCGCGCGGGGCGACGGGGAGCTGTTTTTT. Its translation: CASSARGDGELFF. Looking up the rest from reference TRBV9 and TRBJ2-2 gives the full variable domain: DSGVTQTPKHLITATGQRVTLRCSPRSGDLSVYWYQQSLDQGLQFLIQYYNGEERAKGNILERFSAQQFPDLHSELNLSSLELGDSALYFCASSARGDGELFFGEGSRLTVL.

J is TRBJ1-1 and V is TRBV5-1; the D is unclear. Germline lookup yields CDR1 SGHRS and CDR2 YFSETQ. The germline V and J ends were trimmed by 0 bases and 0 bases, with 6 bases remaining between them. This CDR3 has 14 amino acids. CDR3 sequence reads: CASSLGGVNTEAFF. CDR3 bases: TGCGCCAGCAGCTTGGGCGGAGTGAACACTGAAGCTTTCTTT.

The gene calls are TRBV27 and TRBJ2-7, with D tentatively TRBD2 (6 bases). CDR3 length equals 13 residues. Germline CDR1 is MNHEY and CDR2 is SMNVEV (reference sequence). Between the trimmed V and J ends, which lost 3 bases and 5 bases, there was a span of 11 bases. The CDR3 protein is CASSFAGRNEQYF. CDR3 sequence (DNA): TGTGCCAGCAGTTTTGCAGGGAGGAACGAGCAGTACTTC.

The J gene is TRBJ1-1, the V gene TRBV5-1; 9 bases agree with TRBD1. CDR3 size: 16 residues. V trimming: 4 bases; J trimming: 4 bases; junction bases outside the gene matches: 11. The germline gives CDR1 SGHRS, CDR2 YFSETQ. This chain's CDR3 is CASSRLPGQGITEAFF. Written as DNA, the CDR3 is TGCGCCAGCAGCCGTCTTCCGGGACAGGGTATCACTGAAGCTTTCTTT.

This chain connects TRBV30 to TRBJ2-2; weak D call: TRBD2 (6 bases). This CDR3 has 15 residues. V gave up 4 bases and J gave up 0 bases, with 12 bases separating them. Germline CDR1 GTSNPN, CDR2 SVGIG (reference sequence). The CDR3 nucleotides are TGTGCCTGGACCCCCGGGACTTCGAACACCGGGGAGCTGTTTTTT. Its translation: CAWTPGTSNTGELFF.

Here the CDR3 reads CASSESWWGTTNTGELFF. CDR3 bases: TGCGCCAGCAGTGAGTCGTGGTGGGGGACAACGAACACCGGGGAGCTGTTTTTT. The J gene is TRBJ2-2, the V gene TRBV10-2, with TRBD1 as a possible D gene (6 bases). The CDR3 runs to 18 residues. Trimming removed 0 bases from V and 0 bases from J, with 14 bases in between. Germline V gene lookup returns CDR1 WSHSY and CDR2 SAAADI.

This clone was counted a few times. This sequence joins TRBV6-1 and TRBJ1-2; D gene uncertain. The CDR3 contains 13 residues. Germline-derived CDR1 and CDR2 are MNHNS and SASEGT. The ends were cut back, 9 bases at V and 5 bases at J, with 16 bases in the middle. The CDR3 DNA reads TGTGCCAGTACTGGACTGAGAACATATGGCTACACCTTC. This codes for CASTGLRTYGYTF.

V gene TRBV7-2 combines with J gene TRBJ2-1, with 14 bases fitting TRBD2. The CDR3 contains 17 residues. Germline V gene sequence: CDR1 SGHTA, CDR2 FQGNSA. Losses at the gene ends were 5 bases for V and 7 bases for J; bases not matched to a gene: 10. CDR3 DNA: TGTGCCAGCAGCCCCCAGCTGACTAGCGGGAGGGCGAATGAGCAGTTCTTC. It is translated as CASSPQLTSGRANEQFF.

The rearrangement joins TRBV7-8 to TRBJ1-6, with 11 bases that match TRBD1. This CDR3 spans 15 amino acids. CDR1 SGHVS and CDR2 FQNEAQ come from the germline V gene. Losses at the gene ends were 3 bases for V and 7 bases for J; bases not matched to a gene: 2. CDR3 loop: CASSLDRGLNSPLHF. In nucleotides, the CDR3 is TGTGCCAGCAGCTTGGACAGGGGGCTGAATTCACCCCTCCACTTT.

This clone has just one count. The CDR3 loop reads CASSPSMNEQFF. The CDR3 DNA reads as TGTGCCAGCAGCCCTAGTATGAATGAGCAGTTCTTC. The chain links TRBV3-1 (or the pseudogene TRBV3-2) to TRBJ2-1; no definite D call. V lost 4 bases, J lost 7 bases, and 8 bases lay in between. Per the germline V gene, CDR1 is LGHDT and CDR2 is YNNKEL (reference sequence). The CDR3 loop spans 12 amino acids.

This chain uses TRBV24-1 with TRBJ2-3; D perhaps matches TRBD1 (5 bases). The V end lost 1 base, the J end lost 7 bases, and 14 bases lay between the germline ends. CDR1 KGHDR and CDR2 SFDVKD come from the germline V gene. The CDR3 has 15 residues. The CDR3 sequence: CATSDFRQGGNTQYF. CDR3 in DNA: TGTGCCACCAGTGATTTTCGGCAGGGTGGAAATACGCAGTATTTT.

The CDR3 sequence: CASRLVGQGAQPQHF. The CDR3 DNA reads TGTGCCAGCAGATTAGTCGGACAGGGGGCTCAGCCCCAGCATTTT. The chain recombines TRBV27 with TRBJ1-5; TRBD1 aligns across 11 bases. The CDR3 sequence is 15 residues long. J was trimmed by 6 bases and V by 6 bases; bases with no gene match: 7. Germline CDR1 reads MNHEY; CDR2 reads SMNVEV (reference sequence).

The V call is TRBV5-4, the J call TRBJ2-7, with D possibly being TRBD1 (6 bases). Trimming took off 5 bases at V and 7 bases at J, with 16 bases between the two ends. The CDR3 contains 13 residues. From germline, CDR1 is SGHNT and CDR2 YYREEE (reference sequence). CDR3 in DNA: TGTGCCAGCAGTAAGGGGGAGAGGAGGGAGCAGTACTTC. Its protein is CASSKGERREQYF. The variable domain in full, with the rest retrieved from reference TRBV5-4 and TRBJ2-7, is ETGVTQSPTHLIKTRGQQVTLRCSSQSGHNTVSWYQQALGQGPQFIFQYYREEENGRGNFPPRFSGLQFPNYSSELNVNALELDDSALYLCASSKGERREQYFGPGTRLTVT.

The genes are TRBV3-1 (or the pseudogene TRBV3-2) and TRBJ1-2; TRBD1 might be the D (5 bases). The ends were cut back, 6 bases at V and 8 bases at J, with 16 bases in the middle. The length of the CDR3 is 13 residues. Looked up from germline, CDR1 is LGHDT and CDR2 is YNNKEL (reference sequence). CDR3 in amino acids: CASRTSEGQGYTF. CDR3 DNA sequence: TGTGCCAGCAGAACCTCGGAGGGGCAAGGCTACACCTTC.

This rearrangement joins TRBV19 to TRBJ1-2, with D possibly matching TRBD1 (5 bases). The V end was cut by 5 bases, the J end by 8 bases, with 18 bases between. The CDR3 sequence is 14 residues long. Germline V gene sequence: CDR1 LNHDA, CDR2 SQIVND (reference sequence). The CDR3 DNA reads as TGTGCCAGTAGTTTGGGACGTCGAGGAGGGGGCTACACCTTC. This codes for CASSLGRRGGGYTF.

The chain links TRBV19 to TRBJ2-3; D might be TRBD1 (6 bases). The ends were cut back, 3 bases at V and 3 bases at J, with 7 bases in the middle. CDR3 length equals 13 residues. Germline assignment: CDR1 LNHDA and CDR2 SQIVND (reference sequence). The CDR3 is CASSITGTDTQYF. CDR3 bases: TGTGCCAGTAGTATCACAGGGACAGATACGCAGTATTTT.

The J gene is TRBJ2-5, the V gene TRBV9; the D gene is possibly TRBD1 (6 bases). Trimming took off 4 bases at V and 5 bases at J, with 21 bases between the two ends. The CDR3 covers 16 residues. Germline V gene sequence: CDR1 SGDLS, CDR2 YYNGEE. The CDR3 sequence is CASSPFNRVDGETQYF. Here the CDR3 DNA reads TGTGCCAGCAGCCCCTTTAACAGGGTTGATGGGGAGACCCAGTACTTC.

The chain combines TRBV7-8 with TRBJ2-5, with 8 bases that match TRBD2. The germline CDR1 and CDR2 sequences are SGHVS and FQNEAQ. V was clipped by 5 bases and J by 4 bases; unmatched bases: 9. This CDR3 spans 15 amino acids. The CDR3 nucleotides are TGTGCCAGCAGCCCGCACCGACGGGAGGGAGAGACCCAGTACTTC. The encoded protein is CASSPHRREGETQYF.

This rearrangement joins TRBV24-1 to TRBJ2-3, with D tentatively TRBD2 (5 bases). V lost 7 bases and J lost 2, with 15 bases in between. Germline lookup yields CDR1 KGHDR and CDR2 SFDVKD. This CDR3 has 15 residues. The CDR3 reads CATRPRGGPTDTQYF. The CDR3 coding sequence is TGTGCCACCAGACCCCGAGGAGGCCCCACAGATACGCAGTATTTT.

This chain uses TRBV15 with TRBJ1-1; D may be TRBD1 (6 bases). The CDR3 covers 16 residues. Germline V CDR1 and CDR2: LNHNV, YYDKDF (reference sequence). V was shortened by 3 bases and J by 0 bases, with 14 bases between the two germline ends. The CDR3 DNA reads as TGTGCCACCAGCAGCACCTGGGACAAATTGAACACTGAAGCTTTCTTT. Translated: CATSSTWDKLNTEAFF.

V usage is TRBV19 and J usage is TRBJ2-3, with 7 bases identical to TRBD2. V trimming: 3 bases; J trimming: 5 bases; junction bases outside the gene matches: 11. Germline V gives CDR1 LNHDA, CDR2 SQIVND (reference sequence). This CDR3 contains 16 residues. As DNA, the CDR3 is TGTGCCAGTAGTATTCTAAGCGGGGTGAGGAGAGATACGCAGTATTTT. Residues: CASSILSGVRRDTQYF.

The genes are TRBV2 and TRBJ2-6; a possible D gene is TRBD1 (5 bases). With 7 bases removed from V and 0 bases from J, the gap between germline ends came to 10 bases. CDR3 size: 15 residues. Germline assignment: CDR1 SNHLY and CDR2 FYNNEI. The CDR3: CASTGSNSGANVLTF. CDR3 coding DNA: TGTGCCAGCACAGGGTCGAACTCTGGGGCCAACGTCCTGACTTTC.